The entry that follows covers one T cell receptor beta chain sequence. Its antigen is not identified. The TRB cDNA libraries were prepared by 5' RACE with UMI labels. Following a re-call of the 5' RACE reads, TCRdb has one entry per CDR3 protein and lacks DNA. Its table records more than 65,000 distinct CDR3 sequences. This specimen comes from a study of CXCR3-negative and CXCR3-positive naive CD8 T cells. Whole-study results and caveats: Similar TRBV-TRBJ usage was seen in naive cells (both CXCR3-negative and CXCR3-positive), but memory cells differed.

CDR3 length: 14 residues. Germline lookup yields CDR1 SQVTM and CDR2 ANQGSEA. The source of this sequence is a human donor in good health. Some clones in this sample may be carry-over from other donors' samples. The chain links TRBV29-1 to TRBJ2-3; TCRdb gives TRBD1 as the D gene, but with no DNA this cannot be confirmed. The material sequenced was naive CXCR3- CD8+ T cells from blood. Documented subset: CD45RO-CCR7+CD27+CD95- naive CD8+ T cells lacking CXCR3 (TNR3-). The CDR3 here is CSLSTGTITDTQYF.